The 10 T cell receptor beta chains below come from one sample, sequenced in a study of blood T cell repertoires in COVID-19. Here immunoSEQ multiplex PCR was the method, and the copy in TCRdb shows in-frame clones only, minus some. The sample lists approximately 140,000 clones, over 60% seen once, with around 14% in the top ten. The sequenced material came from peripheral blood. The source of these receptors is a man of 80 years or more with acute or convalescent COVID-19.

V usage is TRBV10-1 and J usage is TRBJ1-4, with unresolved D. Trimming removed 8 bases at V and 7 bases at J, with 11 bases between. From germline, CDR1 is WNHNN and CDR2 SYGVQD (reference sequence). This CDR3 spans 12 amino acids. The CDR3 DNA sequence: TGCGCCAGCCCACCAGCTAGTGAAAAACTGTTTTTT. This translates into CASPPASEKLFF.

This chain links TRBV12-5 with TRBJ1-1, with 11 bases lining up with TRBD1. Trimming took 4 bases from V and 3 from J; bases not matched to a gene: 10. CDR3 length: 17 residues. The germline gives CDR1 LGHNT, CDR2 FRNRAP. The CDR3 bases are TGTGCTAGTGGTTATGAACGGGACAGGGGGTGGTACACTGAAGCTTTCTTT. Amino acids: CASGYERDRGWYTEAFF.

The count of this clone is one. This chain connects TRBV19 to TRBJ2-1; D is ambiguous. This CDR3 is 12 amino acids long. Trimming removed 1 base at V and 5 bases at J, with 3 bases between. Germline loops: CDR1 LNHDA, CDR2 SQIVND (reference sequence). The CDR3 is CASSIANNEQFF. In nucleotides, the CDR3 is TGTGCCAGTAGTATAGCCAACAATGAGCAGTTCTTC.

As concerns this clone: One end of the junction fails to match germline, which may point to a read error. The chain is built from TRBV7-7 and TRBJ1-1; D remains unclear. Germline assignment: CDR1 SSHAT and CDR2 FNYEAQ (reference sequence). The CDR3 consists of 13 residues. The CDR3 region has the DNA TGTGCTAGCAGCTTAGAAAAAACGAGTCAGGTTTTCTTT. Protein sequence: CASSLEKTSQVFF.

The V gene is TRBV6-2 or TRBV6-3, the J gene TRBJ1-5, with TRBD1 matching over 9 bases. Losses at the gene ends were 5 bases for V and 2 bases for J; bases not matched to a gene: 4. The CDR3 covers 15 residues. Germline CDR1 is MNHEY and CDR2 is SVGEGT. CDR3 sequence: CASSRTGEGNQPQHF. The CDR3 bases are TGTGCCAGCAGTAGGACAGGGGAGGGCAATCAGCCCCAGCATTTT.

This chain connects TRBV11-2 to TRBJ1-1, with 8 bases that match TRBD1. The CDR3 is made up of 13 amino acids. Germline V gives CDR1 SGHAT, CDR2 FQNNGV. J gave up 4 bases and V 4 bases, and 2 bases lay outside the gene matches. DNA of the CDR3: TGTGCCAGCAGCTACGACAGGGGCACTGAAGCTTTCTTT. It yields the protein CASSYDRGTEAFF.

CDR3: CSASPRTAYNEQFF. For the CDR3, the DNA is TGCAGTGCTAGTCCAAGGACAGCATACAATGAGCAGTTCTTC. The chain links TRBV20-1 to TRBJ2-1; D is perhaps TRBD1 (6 bases). The V and J ends lost 3 bases and 4 bases respectively, with 13 bases between them. In germline, CDR1 is DFQATT, CDR2 SNEGSKA (reference sequence). This CDR3 region has 14 residues.

This chain uses TRBV11-2 with TRBJ2-3, with 9 bases identical to TRBD2. Trimming took 3 bases from V and 6 from J; bases not matched to a gene: 7. The CDR3 length is 15 residues. Germline loops: CDR1 SGHAT, CDR2 FQNNGV. For the CDR3, the DNA is TGTGCCAGCAGCTTCGGCGGGGGGGCCATTGATACGCAGTATTTT. This sequence encodes CASSFGGGAIDTQYF.

The rearrangement links TRBV7-6 to TRBJ2-2; weak D call: TRBD2 (7 bases). V was trimmed by 8 bases and J by 5 bases, leaving 12 bases between them. The CDR3 contains 13 residues. The germline V gene has CDR1 SGHVS and CDR2 FNYEAQ. The CDR3 protein is CASVGGLTGELFF. CDR3 nucleotides: TGTGCCAGCGTCGGGGGGCTGACCGGGGAGCTGTTTTTT.

V is TRBV5-6 and J is TRBJ1-5; 8 bases line up with TRBD1. CDR1 and CDR2 from the germline V gene are SGHDT and YYEEEE. The V gene end was trimmed by 3 bases and the J gene end by 0 bases; junction bases not matched to a gene: 5. This CDR3 spans 16 amino acids. In DNA, the CDR3 is TGTGCCAGCAGCTCAAGGACAGGGAATAGCAATCAGCCCCAGCATTTT. Translation: CASSSRTGNSNQPQHF. The entire variable domain, with the rest obtained from reference TRBV5-6 and TRBJ1-5, is as follows: DAGVTQSPTHLIKTRGQQVTLRCSPKSGHDTVSWYQQALGQGPQFIFQYYEEEERQRGNFPDRFSGHQFPNYSSELNVNALLLGDSALYLCASSSRTGNSNQPQHFGDGTRLSIL.